The following is a TCR beta chain sequence with its context. What it binds is unknown. This sample is drawn from a study of cytomegalovirus exposure and HLA in healthy donors. Both 60 Vbeta primers and 13 Jbeta primers went into the PCR. Assay used: immunoSEQ multiplex PCR; TCRdb lists only in-frame clones, some missing. The table includes 50,000 to 60,000 clones, roughly 74% detected once. Trimming removed 1 base from V and 5 bases from J, with 12 bases in between. The germline V gene has CDR1 LGHNA and CDR2 YSLEER. There are 15 residues in the CDR3. Study-wide findings and caveats: A few chains tied to CMV proved CMV antigen-specific in vitro. Later on, analysis showed that most CMV-associated TCR beta chains appeared to be HLA-restricted.

The chain combines TRBV4-3 with TRBJ1-5; D is possibly TRBD1 (5 bases). The specimen sequenced was PBMCs. The TCR comes from a female donor in good health and CMV-seronegative. CDR3 region: CASSQGQTPYQPQHF. The CDR3 nucleotides read TGCGCCAGCAGCCAAGGACAGACTCCCTATCAGCCCCAGCATTTT.